These 7 T cell receptor beta chains share one sample of origin, sequenced in a study of technical replicates of blood from several donors. The assay was immunoSEQ multiplex PCR, and TCRdb's table has in-frame clones only and misses some. The sample consists of over 70,000 clones, roughly 94% of them appearing once. Source material: T cells isolated from PBMCs. Receptor source: a human donor in good health.

The chain employs TRBV6-5 and TRBJ1-3, with D uncertain. The CDR3 is 13 residues long. The germline V gene encodes CDR1 MNHEY and CDR2 SVGAGI. Trimming removed 8 bases from V and 3 bases from J, with 11 bases in between. The CDR3 DNA is TGTGCCAGCGCCATGGTAGATGGAAACACCATATATTTT. Translating gives CASAMVDGNTIYF.

This chain connects TRBV6-5 to TRBJ1-4; 7 positions agree with TRBD1. The length of the CDR3 is 14 residues. V shed 6 bases, J shed 6 bases, and the junction held 7 bases outside the gene matches. Germline assignment: CDR1 MNHEY and CDR2 SVGAGI. Here the CDR3 DNA reads TGTGCCAGCAGGCGACAGGGTCGAGATGAAAAACTGTTTTTT. It yields the protein CASRRQGRDEKLFF.

In its sample, this clone was seen a few times. The gene calls are TRBV7-2 and TRBJ2-3; D is perhaps TRBD1 (5 bases). The CDR3 runs to 14 residues. The V and J ends lost 4 bases and 0 bases respectively, with 8 bases between them. Germline CDR1 SGHTA, CDR2 FQGNSA. CDR3: CASSSGISTDTQYF. The DNA of the CDR3 is TGTGCCAGCAGCTCAGGGATAAGCACAGATACGCAGTATTTT.

The chain is built from TRBV6-5 and TRBJ2-3, with D possibly matching TRBD1 (6 bases). V lost 6 bases and J lost 2, with 12 bases in between. This CDR3 contains 14 residues. Looked up from germline, CDR1 is MNHEY and CDR2 is SVGAGI. The CDR3: CASRSTGFTDTQYF. CDR3 DNA sequence: TGTGCCAGCAGGAGTACAGGGTTCACAGATACGCAGTATTTT.

The gene calls are TRBV28 and TRBJ2-1; D might be TRBD2 (7 bases). The CDR3 runs to 13 residues. V lost 6 bases and J lost 7, with 13 bases in between. From germline, CDR1 is MDHEN and CDR2 SYDVKM. This chain's CDR3 is CASSLGRGNEQFF. CDR3 coding DNA: TGTGCCAGCAGCCTGGGGAGGGGGAATGAGCAGTTCTTC. Full variable domain (rest looked up from reference TRBV28 and TRBJ2-1): DVKVTQSSRYLVKRTGEKVFLECVQDMDHENMFWYRQDPGLGLRLIYFSYDVKMKEKGDIPEGYSVSREKKERFSLILESASTNQTSMYLCASSLGRGNEQFFGPGTRLTVL.

The chain joins TRBV6-4 to TRBJ2-2; TRBD1 agrees at 9 bases. The V and J ends lost 6 bases and 7 bases, in that order; junction bases with no gene match: 9. The CDR3 is 15 residues long. Germline V lookup: CDR1 MRHNA, CDR2 SNTAGT. The CDR3 sequence is CASRRDRAFDGELFF. The CDR3 nucleotides are TGTGCCAGCAGGAGGGACAGGGCGTTTGACGGGGAGCTGTTTTTT.

The rearrangement links TRBV9 to TRBJ2-2; D perhaps matches TRBD2 (6 bases). V was clipped by 3 bases and J by 7 bases, with 10 bases between them. Per the germline V gene, CDR1 is SGDLS and CDR2 is YYNGEE. The CDR3 has 13 amino acids. CDR3 in amino acids: CASSEEGNGELFF. The CDR3 coding sequence is TGTGCCAGCAGCGAGGAGGGAAACGGGGAGCTGTTTTTT. The entire variable domain, with the rest obtained from reference TRBV9 and TRBJ2-2, is as follows: DSGVTQTPKHLITATGQRVTLRCSPRSGDLSVYWYQQSLDQGLQFLIQYYNGEERAKGNILERFSAQQFPDLHSELNLSSLELGDSALYFCASSEEGNGELFFGEGSRLTVL.